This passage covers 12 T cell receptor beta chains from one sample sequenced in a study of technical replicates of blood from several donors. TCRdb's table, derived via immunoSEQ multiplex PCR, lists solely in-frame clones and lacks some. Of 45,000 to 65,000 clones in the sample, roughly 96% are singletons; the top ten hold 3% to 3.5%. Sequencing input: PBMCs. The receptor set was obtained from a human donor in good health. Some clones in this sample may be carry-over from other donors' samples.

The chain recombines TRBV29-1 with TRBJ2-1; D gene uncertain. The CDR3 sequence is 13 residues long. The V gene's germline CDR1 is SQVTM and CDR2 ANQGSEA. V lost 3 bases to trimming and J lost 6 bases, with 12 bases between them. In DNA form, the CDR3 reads TGCAGCGTTGAGGATCAGACTTTCAATGAGCAGTTCTTC. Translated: CSVEDQTFNEQFF.

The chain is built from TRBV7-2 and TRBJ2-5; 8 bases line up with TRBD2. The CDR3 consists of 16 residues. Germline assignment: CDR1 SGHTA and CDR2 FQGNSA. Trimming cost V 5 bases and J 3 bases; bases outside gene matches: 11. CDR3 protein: CASSTQPQRGKETQYF. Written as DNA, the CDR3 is TGTGCCAGCAGCACACAGCCCCAGCGGGGGAAAGAGACCCAGTACTTC.

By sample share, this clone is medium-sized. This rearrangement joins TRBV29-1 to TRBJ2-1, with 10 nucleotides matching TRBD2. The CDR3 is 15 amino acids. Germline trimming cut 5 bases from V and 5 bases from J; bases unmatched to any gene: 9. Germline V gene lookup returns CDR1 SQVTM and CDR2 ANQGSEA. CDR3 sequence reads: CSVPTGTSENNEQFF. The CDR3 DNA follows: TGCAGCGTTCCGACCGGGACTAGCGAAAACAATGAGCAGTTCTTC.

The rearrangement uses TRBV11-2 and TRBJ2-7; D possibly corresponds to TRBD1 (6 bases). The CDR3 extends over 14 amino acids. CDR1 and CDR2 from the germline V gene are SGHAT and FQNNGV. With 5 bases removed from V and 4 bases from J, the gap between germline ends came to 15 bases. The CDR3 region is CASSPSGRGYEQYF. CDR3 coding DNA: TGTGCCAGCAGCCCAAGCGGCAGGGGTTACGAGCAGTACTTC.

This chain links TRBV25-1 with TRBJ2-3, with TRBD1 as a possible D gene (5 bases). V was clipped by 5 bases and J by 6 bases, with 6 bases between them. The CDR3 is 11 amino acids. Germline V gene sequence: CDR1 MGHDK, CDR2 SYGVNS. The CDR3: CASSKGDTQYF. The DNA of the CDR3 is TGTGCCAGCAGTAAGGGGGATACGCAGTATTTT.

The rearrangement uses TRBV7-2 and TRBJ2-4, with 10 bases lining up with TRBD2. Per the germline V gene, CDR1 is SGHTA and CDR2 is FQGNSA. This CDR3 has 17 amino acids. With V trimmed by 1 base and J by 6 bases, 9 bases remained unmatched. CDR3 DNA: TGTGCCAGCAGCTTAGACAGCGGGGGGGCTTCCCGAAACATTCAGTACTTC. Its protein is CASSLDSGGASRNIQYF. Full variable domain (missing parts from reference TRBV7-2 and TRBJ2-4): GAGVSQSPSNKVTEKGKDVELRCDPISGHTALYWYRQSLGQGLEFLIYFQGNSAPDKSGLPSDRFSAERTGGSVSTLTIQRTQQEDSAVYLCASSLDSGGASRNIQYFGAGTRLSVL.

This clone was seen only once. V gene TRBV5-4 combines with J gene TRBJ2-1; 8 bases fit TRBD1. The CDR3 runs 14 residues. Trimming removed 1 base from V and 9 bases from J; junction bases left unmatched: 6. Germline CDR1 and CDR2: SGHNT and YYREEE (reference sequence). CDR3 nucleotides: TGTGCCAGCAGCTTGAGGCAGGGGGCGGGTGAGCAGTTCTTC. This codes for CASSLRQGAGEQFF.

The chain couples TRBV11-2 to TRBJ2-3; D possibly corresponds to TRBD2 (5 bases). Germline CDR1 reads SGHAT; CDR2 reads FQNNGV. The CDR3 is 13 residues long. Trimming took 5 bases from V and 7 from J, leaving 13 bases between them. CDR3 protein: CASSPPGVNTQYF. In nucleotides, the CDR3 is TGTGCCAGCAGCCCCCCCGGGGTGAATACGCAGTATTTT.

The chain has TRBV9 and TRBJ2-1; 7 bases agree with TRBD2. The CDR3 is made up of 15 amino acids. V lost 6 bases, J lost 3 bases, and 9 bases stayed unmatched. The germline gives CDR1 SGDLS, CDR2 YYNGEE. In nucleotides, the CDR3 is TGTGCCAGCACCTCCGGGGAGGGCCGCTACAATGAGCAGTTCTTC. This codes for CASTSGEGRYNEQFF.

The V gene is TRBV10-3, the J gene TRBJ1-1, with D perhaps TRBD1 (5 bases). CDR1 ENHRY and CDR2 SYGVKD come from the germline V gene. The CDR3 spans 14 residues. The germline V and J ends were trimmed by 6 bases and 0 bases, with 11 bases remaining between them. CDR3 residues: CAISGGEMNTEAFF. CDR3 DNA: TGTGCCATCAGCGGGGGGGAGATGAACACTGAAGCTTTCTTT.

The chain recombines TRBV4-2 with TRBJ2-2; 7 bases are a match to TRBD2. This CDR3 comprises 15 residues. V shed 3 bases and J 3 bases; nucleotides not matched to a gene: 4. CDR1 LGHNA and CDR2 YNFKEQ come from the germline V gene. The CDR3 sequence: CASSHDRGDTGELFF. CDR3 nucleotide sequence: TGTGCCAGCAGCCACGATCGGGGGGACACCGGGGAGCTGTTTTTT.

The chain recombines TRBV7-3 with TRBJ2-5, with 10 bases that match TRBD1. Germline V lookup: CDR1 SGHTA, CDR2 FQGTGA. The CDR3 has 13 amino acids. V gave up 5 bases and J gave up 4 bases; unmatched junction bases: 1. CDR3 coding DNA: TGTGCCAGCAGCCGGACAGGGGGAGAGACCCAGTACTTC. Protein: CASSRTGGETQYF.